The 15 T cell receptor beta chains listed next were all sequenced from one sample in a study of T cell repertoires in cytomegalovirus infection. What these receptors recognize is not known. TCRdb independently ran MiXCR on the reads; one entry per CDR3 protein. Among about a million distinct CDR3 sequences listed, around a third were seen once. The sequences come from cultured CD8+ T cells from PBMCs, collected from culture after CMV antigen stimulation. The receptors shown here come from a human donor in good health (CMV status not recorded). Some clones in this sample may be carry-over from other donors' samples.

The chain has TRBV14 and TRBJ2-7; D unresolved. Germline V CDR1 and CDR2: SGHDN, FVKESK. Trimming took off 0 bases at V and 7 bases at J, with 10 bases between the two ends. The CDR3 covers 13 residues. The CDR3 bases are TGTGCCAGCAGCCAAGAGTTCACGGCGGAGCAGTACTTC. It codes for CASSQEFTAEQYF.

The gene calls are TRBV4-2 and TRBJ1-2; 9 nucleotides agree with TRBD1. The junction had 2 bases not matched to a gene; V was cut back by 8 bases and J by 4 bases. This CDR3 spans 12 amino acids. Germline loops: CDR1 LGHNA, CDR2 YNFKEQ. In nucleotides, the CDR3 is TGTGCCAGCTGGACAGGGGCCTATGGCTACACCTTC. It encodes CASWTGAYGYTF.

The chain recombines TRBV6-1 with TRBJ1-1; 10 bases fit TRBD1. Germline V gives CDR1 MNHNS, CDR2 SASEGT. V was pared by 8 bases and J by 7 bases, with 10 bases of the junction left unmatched. The CDR3 has 14 amino acids. CDR3 DNA sequence: TGTGCCAGCGCCCAAGGCCGGACAGGGGGTGAAGCTTTCTTT. Encoded protein: CASAQGRTGGEAFF.

This clonotype has a handful of counts. This chain uses TRBV27 with TRBJ2-3; 9 bases agree with TRBD1. Trimming at V came to 6 bases and at J to 0 bases, leaving 4 bases not matched to a gene. CDR1 MNHEY and CDR2 SMNVEV come from the germline V gene (reference sequence). The CDR3 consists of 15 residues. CDR3 coding DNA: TGTGCCAGCAGGACAGGGGGGCTTAGCACAGATACGCAGTATTTT. Encoded protein: CASRTGGLSTDTQYF.

Regarding this clonotype: A much larger clonotype is one base distant, so this may be a read error. This chain connects TRBV11-1 to TRBJ2-1; D is unclear. The CDR3 spans 15 residues. Germline loops: CDR1 SGHAT, CDR2 FQDESV (reference sequence). CDR3 sequence reads: CVSSSRPNPYNEQFF. As DNA, the CDR3 is TGTGTCAGCAGCTCTAGACCGAACCCATACAATGAGCAGTTCTTC.

This clonotype was picked up many times. The chain joins TRBV7-9 to TRBJ2-7, with a tentative D call TRBD1 (5 bases). The germline V gene has CDR1 SEHNR and CDR2 FQNEAQ (reference sequence). Trimming left V 3 bases short and J 9 bases short, with 9 bases between. The length of the CDR3 is 11 residues. This chain's CDR3 is CASSFRQGQYV. CDR3 sequence (DNA): TGTGCCAGCAGCTTTCGCCAGGGGCAGTACGTC.

The chain combines TRBV10-3 with TRBJ2-1, with D tentatively TRBD1 (6 bases). The V gene's germline CDR1 is ENHRY and CDR2 SYGVKD. V lost 2 bases and J 6 bases, leaving 8 bases between the germline ends. This CDR3 spans 13 amino acids. The DNA of the CDR3 is TGTGCCATCAGTGAGGAGGGGGTCAATGAGCAGTTCTTC. It yields the protein CAISEEGVNEQFF.

This sequence joins TRBV18 and TRBJ2-7; D is perhaps TRBD1 (6 bases). Germline values: CDR1 KGHSH, CDR2 LQKENI. This CDR3 comprises 14 residues. Trimming shortened V by 3 bases and J by 3 bases, and 12 bases separated the two germline ends. In DNA, the CDR3 is TGTGCCAGCTCACCTACGGGCAGGGGCTACGAGCAGTACTTC. Translated, it gives CASSPTGRGYEQYF.

This clonotype was seen more than once but under ten times. The chain recombines TRBV28 with TRBJ2-1, with TRBD1 as a possible D gene (5 bases). CDR3 length: 14 residues. In germline, CDR1 is MDHEN, CDR2 SYDVKM. V lost 3 bases and J 3 bases, leaving 9 bases between the germline ends. The CDR3 DNA reads TGTGCCAGCAGTTTGGACAATAGCTACAATGAGCAGTTCTTC. Its translation: CASSLDNSYNEQFF.

This clonotype has a single count. The rearrangement uses TRBV28 and TRBJ1-1; D gene unclear. CDR1 MDHEN and CDR2 SYDVKM come from the germline V gene. This CDR3 comprises 17 residues. Trimming shortened V by 3 bases and J by 3 bases, and 20 bases separated the two germline ends. CDR3 sequence reads: CASSFTASGLKDTEAFF. CDR3 sequence (DNA): TGTGCCAGCAGTTTTACAGCGTCGGGGTTGAAGGACACTGAAGCTTTCTTT.

Only a few counts were recorded for this clonotype. For the CDR3, the DNA is TGTGCCAGCAGCTTCCCTGACAGGGGGCAAGCCAAAAACATTCAGTACTTC. Its protein is CASSFPDRGQAKNIQYF. The chain links TRBV7-2 to TRBJ2-4; 10 bases map to TRBD1. In germline, CDR1 is SGHTA, CDR2 FQGNSA. The CDR3 is 17 amino acids. The J segment lost 0 bases and the V segment lost 3 bases, leaving 5 bases of the junction unmatched.

This clonotype occurred a few times. The chain joins TRBV24-1 to TRBJ2-7; 8 nucleotides match TRBD1. CDR3 length equals 13 residues. CDR1 is KGHDR and CDR2 is SFDVKD in the germline V gene. The V and J ends lost 9 bases and 3 bases, in that order; junction bases with no gene match: 6. The chain's CDR3 is CATHPGQVYEQYV. The DNA for the CDR3 is TGTGCCACCCACCCGGGACAGGTCTACGAGCAGTACGTC.

This clonotype was seen a handful of times. V gene TRBV12-3 or TRBV12-4 combines with J gene TRBJ2-5; D perhaps matches TRBD1 (6 bases). The CDR3 contains 14 residues. Trimming removed 5 bases from V and 4 bases from J, with 14 bases in between. CDR3 sequence: CASSATTGRETQYF. CDR3 sequence (DNA): TGTGCCAGCAGTGCTACTACAGGGAGAGAGACCCAGTACTTC.

The gene calls are TRBV27 and TRBJ1-5; 8 bases match TRBD1. In germline, CDR1 is MNHEY, CDR2 SMNVEV (reference sequence). This CDR3 is built from 15 residues. V was clipped by 6 bases and J by 1 base; unmatched bases: 5. CDR3: CASSKTGASNQPQHF. The CDR3 DNA is TGTGCCAGCAGCAAGACAGGGGCGAGCAATCAGCCCCAGCATTTT.

This clonotype was picked up a small number of times. V gene TRBV20-1 combines with J gene TRBJ1-6; 7 nucleotides line up with TRBD1. Germline loops: CDR1 DFQATT, CDR2 SNEGSKA (reference sequence). There are 13 residues in the CDR3. Trimming at V came to 5 bases and at J to 7 bases, leaving 5 bases not matched to a gene. Here the CDR3 DNA reads TGCAGTGCTCAGACAGGGTGGAATTCACCCCTCCACTTT. Its protein product is CSAQTGWNSPLHF.